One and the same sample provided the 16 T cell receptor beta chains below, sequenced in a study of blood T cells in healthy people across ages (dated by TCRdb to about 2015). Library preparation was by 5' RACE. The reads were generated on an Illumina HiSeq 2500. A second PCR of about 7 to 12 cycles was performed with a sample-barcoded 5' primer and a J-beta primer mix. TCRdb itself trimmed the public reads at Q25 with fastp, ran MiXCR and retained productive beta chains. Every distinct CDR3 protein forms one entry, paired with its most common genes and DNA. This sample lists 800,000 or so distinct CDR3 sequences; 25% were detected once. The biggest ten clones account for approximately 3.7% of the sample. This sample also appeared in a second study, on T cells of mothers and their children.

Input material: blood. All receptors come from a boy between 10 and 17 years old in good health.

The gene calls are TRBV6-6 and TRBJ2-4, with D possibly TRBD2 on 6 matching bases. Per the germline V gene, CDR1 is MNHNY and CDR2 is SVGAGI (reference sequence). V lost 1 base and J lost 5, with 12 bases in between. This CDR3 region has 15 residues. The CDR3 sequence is CASSYFQGGQNIQYF. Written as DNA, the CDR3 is TGTGCCAGCAGTTACTTCCAGGGAGGTCAAAACATTCAGTACTTC.

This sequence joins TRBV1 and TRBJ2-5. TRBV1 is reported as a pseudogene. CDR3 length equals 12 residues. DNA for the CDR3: TGCACCAGCAGCCTGAACCAAGAGACCCAGTACTTC. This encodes CTSSLNQETQYF.

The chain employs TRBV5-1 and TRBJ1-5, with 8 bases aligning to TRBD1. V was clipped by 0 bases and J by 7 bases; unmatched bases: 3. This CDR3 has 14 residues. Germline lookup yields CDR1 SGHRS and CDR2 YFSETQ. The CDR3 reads CASSLDRGGQPQHF. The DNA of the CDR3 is TGCGCCAGCAGCTTGGACAGGGGGGGCCAGCCCCAGCATTTT.

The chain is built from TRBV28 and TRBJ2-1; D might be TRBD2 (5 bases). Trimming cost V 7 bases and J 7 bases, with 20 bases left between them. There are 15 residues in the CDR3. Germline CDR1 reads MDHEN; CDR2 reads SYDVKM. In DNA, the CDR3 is TGTGCCAGCACCCTAGGCGGACTCCTTGTAAATGAGCAGTTCTTC. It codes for CASTLGGLLVNEQFF. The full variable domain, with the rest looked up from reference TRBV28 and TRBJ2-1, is DVKVTQSSRYLVKRTGEKVFLECVQDMDHENMFWYRQDPGLGLRLIYFSYDVKMKEKGDIPEGYSVSREKKERFSLILESASTNQTSMYLCASTLGGLLVNEQFFGPGTRLTVL.

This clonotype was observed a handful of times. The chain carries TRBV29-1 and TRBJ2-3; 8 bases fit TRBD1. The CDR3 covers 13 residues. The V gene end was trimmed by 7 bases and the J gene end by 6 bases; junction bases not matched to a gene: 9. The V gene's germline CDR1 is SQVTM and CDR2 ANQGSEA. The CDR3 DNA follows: TGCAGCGGATTCCAGGGGGCAAAGGATACGCAGTATTTT. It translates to CSGFQGAKDTQYF.

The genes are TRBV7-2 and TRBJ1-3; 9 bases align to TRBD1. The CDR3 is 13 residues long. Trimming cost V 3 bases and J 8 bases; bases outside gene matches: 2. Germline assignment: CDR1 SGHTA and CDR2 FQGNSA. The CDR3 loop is CASSLGTGYTIYF. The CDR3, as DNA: TGTGCCAGCAGCTTGGGGACAGGGTACACCATATATTTT. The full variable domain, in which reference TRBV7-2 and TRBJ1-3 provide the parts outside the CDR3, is GAGVSQSPSNKVTEKGKDVELRCDPISGHTALYWYRQSLGQGLEFLIYFQGNSAPDKSGLPSDRFSAERTGGSVSTLTIQRTQQEDSAVYLCASSLGTGYTIYFGEGSWLTVV.

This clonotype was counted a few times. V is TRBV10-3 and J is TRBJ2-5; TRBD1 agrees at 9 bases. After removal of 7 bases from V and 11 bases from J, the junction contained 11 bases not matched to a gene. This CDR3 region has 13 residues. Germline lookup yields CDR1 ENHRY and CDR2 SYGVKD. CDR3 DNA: TGTGCCATCACCGACACAGGGGGCGGGGAGCAGTACTTC. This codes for CAITDTGGGEQYF.

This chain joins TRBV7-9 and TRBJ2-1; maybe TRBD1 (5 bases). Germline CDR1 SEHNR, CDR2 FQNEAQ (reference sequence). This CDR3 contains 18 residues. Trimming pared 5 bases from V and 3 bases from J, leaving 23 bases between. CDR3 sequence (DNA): TGTGCCAGCAGCCCAGGGAAGGGGTCATCTATTCTCTACAATGAGCAGTTCTTC. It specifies CASSPGKGSSILYNEQFF. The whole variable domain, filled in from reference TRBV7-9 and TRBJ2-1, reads DTGVSQNPRHKITKRGQNVTFRCDPISEHNRLYWYRQTLGQGPEFLTYFQNEAQLEKSRLLSDRFSAERPKGSFSTLEIQRTEQGDSAMYLCASSPGKGSSILYNEQFFGPGTRLTVL.

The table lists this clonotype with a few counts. Written as DNA, the CDR3 is TGTGCCAGCTCATTTCTCCGACAGGGCTCCTACAATGAGCAGTTCTTC. Its translation: CASSFLRQGSYNEQFF. The chain combines TRBV18 with TRBJ2-1, with 7 nucleotides matching TRBD1. This CDR3 is 16 amino acids long. In germline, CDR1 is KGHSH, CDR2 LQKENI. Trimming cost V 5 bases and J 0 bases; bases outside gene matches: 7. The variable domain in full, completed from reference TRBV18 and TRBJ2-1, reads NAGVMQNPRHLVRRRGQEARLRCSPMKGHSHVYWYRQLPEEGLKFMVYLQKENIIDESGMPKERFSAEFPKEGPSILRIQQVVRGDSAAYFCASSFLRQGSYNEQFFGPGTRLTVL.

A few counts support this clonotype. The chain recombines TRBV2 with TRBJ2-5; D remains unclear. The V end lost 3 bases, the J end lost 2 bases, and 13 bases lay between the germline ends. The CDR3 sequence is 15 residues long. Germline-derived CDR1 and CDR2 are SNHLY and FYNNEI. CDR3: CASSDVGGMQETQYF. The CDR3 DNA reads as TGTGCCAGCAGTGATGTGGGTGGAATGCAAGAGACCCAGTACTTC.

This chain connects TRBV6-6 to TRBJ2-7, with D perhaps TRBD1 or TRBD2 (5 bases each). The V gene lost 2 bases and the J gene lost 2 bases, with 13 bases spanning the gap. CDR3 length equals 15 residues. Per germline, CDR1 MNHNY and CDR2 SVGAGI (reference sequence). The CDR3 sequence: CASSYPGRLPYEQYF. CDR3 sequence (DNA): TGTGCCAGCAGTTACCCGGGACGTCTACCCTACGAGCAGTACTTC.

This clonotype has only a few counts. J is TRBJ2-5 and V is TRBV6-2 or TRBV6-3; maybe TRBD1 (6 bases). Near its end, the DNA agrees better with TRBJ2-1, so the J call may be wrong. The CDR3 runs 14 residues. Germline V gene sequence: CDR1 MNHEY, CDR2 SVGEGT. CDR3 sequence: CASRPSQGWGEQFF. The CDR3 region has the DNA TGTGCCAGCCGCCCTTCCCAGGGGTGGGGTGAGCAGTTCTTC.

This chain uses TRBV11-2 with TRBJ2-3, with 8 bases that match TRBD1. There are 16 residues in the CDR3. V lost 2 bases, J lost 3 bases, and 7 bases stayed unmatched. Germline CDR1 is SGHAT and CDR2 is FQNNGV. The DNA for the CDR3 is TGTGCCAGCAGCTTATCAGGGGGCCTGAGAACAGATACGCAGTATTTT. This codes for CASSLSGGLRTDTQYF.

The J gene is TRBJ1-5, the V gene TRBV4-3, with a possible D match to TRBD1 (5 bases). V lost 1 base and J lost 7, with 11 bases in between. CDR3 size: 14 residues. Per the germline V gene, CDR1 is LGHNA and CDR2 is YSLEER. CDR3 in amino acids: CASSQVQGGQPQHF. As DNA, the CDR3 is TGCGCCAGCAGCCAAGTCCAGGGTGGGCAGCCCCAGCATTTT.

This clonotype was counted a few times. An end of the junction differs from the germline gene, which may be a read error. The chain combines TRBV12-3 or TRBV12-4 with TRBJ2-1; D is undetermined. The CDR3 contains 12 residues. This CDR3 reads CASSLGYNGQFF. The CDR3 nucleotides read TGTGCCAGCAGTTTGGGGTACAATGGGCAGTTCTTC.

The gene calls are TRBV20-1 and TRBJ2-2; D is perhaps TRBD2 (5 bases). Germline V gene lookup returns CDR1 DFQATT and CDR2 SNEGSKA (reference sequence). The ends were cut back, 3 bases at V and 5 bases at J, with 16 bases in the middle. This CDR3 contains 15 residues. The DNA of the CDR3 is TGCAGTGCTAGCTCCCACCCGGGGTTTACCGGGGAGCTGTTTTTT. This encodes CSASSHPGFTGELFF.